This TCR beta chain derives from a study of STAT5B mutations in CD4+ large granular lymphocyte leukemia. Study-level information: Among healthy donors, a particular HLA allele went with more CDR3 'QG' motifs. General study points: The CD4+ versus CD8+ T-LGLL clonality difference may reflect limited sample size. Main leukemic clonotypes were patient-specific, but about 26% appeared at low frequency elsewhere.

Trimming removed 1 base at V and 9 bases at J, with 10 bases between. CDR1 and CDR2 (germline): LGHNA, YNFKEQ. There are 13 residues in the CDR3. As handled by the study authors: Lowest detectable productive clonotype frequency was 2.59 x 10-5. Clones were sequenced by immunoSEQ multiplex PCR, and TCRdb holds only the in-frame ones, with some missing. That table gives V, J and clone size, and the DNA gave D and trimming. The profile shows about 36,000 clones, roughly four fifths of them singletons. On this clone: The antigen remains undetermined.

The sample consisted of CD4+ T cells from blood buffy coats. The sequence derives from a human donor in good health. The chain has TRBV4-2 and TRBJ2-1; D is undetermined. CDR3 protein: CASSQGRWGEQFF. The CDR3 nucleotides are TGTGCCAGCAGCCAAGGGCGGTGGGGTGAGCAGTTCTTC.